Presented here are 9 T cell receptor beta chains from one specimen sequenced in a study of T cells in pancreatic ductal adenocarcinoma. Profiling relied on immunoSEQ multiplex PCR, and the TCRdb table lists in-frame clones only, not all of them. The table records about 16,000 clones, 85% to 90% of them present only once. The selected patients with pancreatic ductal adenocarcinoma had surgery but no neoadjuvant therapy. The sample consisted of PBMCs. The receptors shown here come from a human donor with pancreatic ductal adenocarcinoma.

The rearrangement joins TRBV5-1 to TRBJ2-7; 7 bases map to TRBD2. This CDR3 comprises 14 residues. CDR1 is SGHRS and CDR2 is YFSETQ in the germline V gene. Unmatched junction bases numbered 10, after V lost 4 bases and J lost 6 bases. CDR3 nucleotides: TGCGCCAGCAGCCGGACTAGTGGTTTGGGCGAGCAGTACTTC. It specifies CASSRTSGLGEQYF.

This clone was seen only a few times. The chain has TRBV21-1 and TRBJ2-5; the D call TRBD2 from the table was never checked on the DNA. TRBV21-1 is described as a pseudogene. The CDR3 runs to 15 residues. The CDR3 DNA reads as TGTGCCAGCAGCGCTAGACTAGCCTTCCAAGAGACCCAGTACTTC. This encodes CASSARLAFQETQYF.

The chain has TRBV30 and TRBJ1-6; D perhaps matches TRBD1 (5 bases). The CDR3 spans 13 residues. Germline CDR1 is GTSNPN and CDR2 is SVGIG (reference sequence). Between the trimmed V and J ends, which lost 6 bases and 9 bases, there was a span of 15 bases. In nucleotides, the CDR3 is TGTGCCTGTGCCCGGGACGGGGGTTCACCCCTCCACTTT. This sequence encodes CACARDGGSPLHF.

The CDR3 region has the DNA TGTGCCAGCAGTGCATGGGGGGGGGTATCCTACAATGAGCAGTTCTTC. Encoded protein: CASSAWGGVSYNEQFF. V gene TRBV6-1 combines with J gene TRBJ2-1; 7 bases agree with TRBD2. Unmatched junction bases numbered 7, after V lost 4 bases and J lost 1 base. This CDR3 has 16 amino acids. Germline V gives CDR1 MNHNS, CDR2 SASEGT.

This chain uses TRBV4-2 with TRBJ2-3, with 7 bases that match TRBD2. CDR3 length: 16 residues. CDR1 and CDR2 (germline): LGHNA, YNFKEQ. V was pared by 4 bases and J by 1 base, with 8 bases of the junction left unmatched. The chain's CDR3 is CASSPTSRGGTDTQYF. CDR3 in DNA: TGTGCCAGCAGCCCAACCAGCCGGGGGGGCACAGATACGCAGTATTTT.

The V call is TRBV6-6, the J call TRBJ1-6; D unresolved. Germline V gene sequence: CDR1 MNHNY, CDR2 SVGAGI (reference sequence). CDR3 length equals 13 residues. V gave up 5 bases and J gave up 12 bases, with 14 bases separating them. In DNA, the CDR3 is TGTGCCAGCAGTGCACAAATGCGGGGACCCCTCCACTTT. Translation: CASSAQMRGPLHF.

The chain combines TRBV6-4 with TRBJ2-3, with TRBD2 matching 9 bases. After removal of 2 bases from V and 2 bases from J, the junction contained 2 bases not matched to a gene. This CDR3 spans 15 amino acids. Germline V CDR1 and CDR2: MRHNA, SNTAGT. This CDR3 is CASSDGGGATDTQYF. In DNA, the CDR3 is TGTGCCAGCAGTGACGGCGGGGGGGCCACAGATACGCAGTATTTT.

This clone is a singleton in its sample. The chain carries TRBV27 and TRBJ1-4; 7 bases agree with TRBD1. Germline lookup yields CDR1 MNHEY and CDR2 SMNVEV (reference sequence). Trimming removed 11 bases from V and 2 bases from J; junction bases left unmatched: 5. CDR3 length: 13 residues. DNA of the CDR3: TGTGCCGTTAAACAGGGGACTAATGAAAAACTGTTTTTT. Its protein is CAVKQGTNEKLFF.

V gene TRBV28 combines with J gene TRBJ1-1; D is undetermined. Trimming removed 7 bases from V and 0 bases from J, with 12 bases in between. The CDR3 is 14 residues long. Looked up from germline, CDR1 is MDHEN and CDR2 is SYDVKM. The CDR3 here is CASIPGSLNTEAFF. CDR3 DNA sequence: TGTGCCAGCATTCCCGGGTCCTTGAACACTGAAGCTTTCTTT. Full variable domain (missing parts from reference TRBV28 and TRBJ1-1): DVKVTQSSRYLVKRTGEKVFLECVQDMDHENMFWYRQDPGLGLRLIYFSYDVKMKEKGDIPEGYSVSREKKERFSLILESASTNQTSMYLCASIPGSLNTEAFFGQGTRLTVV.